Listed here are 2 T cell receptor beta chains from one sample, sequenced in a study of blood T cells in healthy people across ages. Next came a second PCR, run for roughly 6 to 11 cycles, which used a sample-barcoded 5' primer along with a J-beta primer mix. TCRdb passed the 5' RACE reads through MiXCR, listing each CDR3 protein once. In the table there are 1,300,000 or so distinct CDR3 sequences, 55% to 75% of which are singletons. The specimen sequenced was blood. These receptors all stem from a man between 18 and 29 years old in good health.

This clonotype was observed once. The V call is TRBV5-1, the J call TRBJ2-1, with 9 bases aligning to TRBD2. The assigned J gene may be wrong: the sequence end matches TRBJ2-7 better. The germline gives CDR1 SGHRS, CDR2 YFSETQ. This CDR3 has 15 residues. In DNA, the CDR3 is TGCGCCAGCAGCTTTCCGGGACTAGCTTCCCACGAGCAGTACTTC. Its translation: CASSFPGLASHEQYF.

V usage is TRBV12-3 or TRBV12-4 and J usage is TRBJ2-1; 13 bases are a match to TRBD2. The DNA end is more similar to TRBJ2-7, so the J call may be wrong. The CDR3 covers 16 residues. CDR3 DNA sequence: TGTGCCAGCAGTTTACGCCCGGGACTAGCGGGAAATGAGCAGTACTTC. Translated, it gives CASSLRPGLAGNEQYF.